This entry lists 10 T cell receptor beta chains sequenced from one sample in a study of Ad26.COV2.S vaccination and SARS-CoV-2 variants. The treatment: over 15 received Ad26.COV2.S at low or high dose, single or two shots; 5 received placebo; per-sample allocation not given. Day 63 following the first vaccine or placebo injection was when the samples were taken. The repertoire was sequenced with immunoSEQ multiplex PCR; TCRdb's copy has only in-frame clones and lacks some. In the table there are nearly 400,000 clones, about 88% of which are singletons. Sample: peripheral blood, taken in a trial of Ad26.COV2.S vaccine versus placebo. The origin of the receptors is a person between 18 and 59 years old who received the Ad26.COV2.S COVID-19 vaccine or a placebo.

This clone showed up just a few times. The CDR3: CASGREGSDTQYF. CDR3 coding DNA: TGTGCCAGCGGGAGAGAGGGTTCGGATACGCAGTATTTT. V and J are TRBV11-2 and TRBJ2-3; D possibly corresponds to TRBD2 (5 bases). V was pared by 8 bases and J by 6 bases, with 15 bases between. The CDR3 is 13 amino acids. Germline assignment: CDR1 SGHAT and CDR2 FQNNGV.

The rearrangement links TRBV18 to TRBJ2-3, with 14 positions matching TRBD2. Germline loops: CDR1 KGHSH, CDR2 LQKENI. V shed 1 base, J shed 4 bases, and the junction held 7 bases outside the gene matches. The CDR3 has 18 amino acids. The CDR3 DNA is TGTGCCAGCTCACCACTACCGGGACTAGCGGGAGTCGCAGATACGCAGTATTTT. Translation gives CASSPLPGLAGVADTQYF.

This sequence joins TRBV7-8 and TRBJ2-1; 13 bases are shared with TRBD2. Germline V gene lookup returns CDR1 SGHVS and CDR2 FQNEAQ. After removal of 1 base from V and 7 bases from J, the junction contained 4 bases not matched to a gene. The CDR3 covers 16 residues. DNA of the CDR3: TGTGCCAGCAGCTTAGGGACTAGCGGGAGTGGGAATGAGCAGTTCTTC. The encoded protein is CASSLGTSGSGNEQFF.

The rearrangement joins TRBV5-5 to TRBJ2-4; 8 bases map to TRBD2. This CDR3 is built from 16 residues. The V and J ends lost 0 bases and 4 bases, in that order; junction bases with no gene match: 6. Germline loops: CDR1 SGHKS, CDR2 YYEKEE (reference sequence). CDR3 amino acids: CASSLATGGGKNIQYF. The CDR3 DNA follows: TGTGCCAGCAGCTTGGCCACGGGAGGGGGGAAAAACATTCAGTACTTC.

This clone has more than one count but fewer than ten. The rearrangement joins TRBV28 to TRBJ1-1; no firm D call. The germline V gene encodes CDR1 MDHEN and CDR2 SYDVKM. Deletions cut 6 bases from V and 4 bases from J, with 9 bases between. CDR3 size: 12 residues. The CDR3 protein is CASSPDRTEAFF. Here the CDR3 DNA reads TGTGCCAGCAGCCCGGACCGCACTGAAGCTTTCTTT. Combining the CDR3 with reference TRBV28 and TRBJ1-1 gives the whole variable domain DVKVTQSSRYLVKRTGEKVFLECVQDMDHENMFWYRQDPGLGLRLIYFSYDVKMKEKGDIPEGYSVSREKKERFSLILESASTNQTSMYLCASSPDRTEAFFGQGTRLTVV.

The chain joins TRBV30 to TRBJ2-7, with D possibly being TRBD2 (6 bases). Trimming stripped 0 bases from V and 5 bases from J, with 11 bases between. This CDR3 has 13 amino acids. CDR1 is GTSNPN and CDR2 is SVGIG in the germline V gene (reference sequence). In nucleotides, the CDR3 is TGTGCCTGGAGTGTACTAGCAGTCGACGAGCAGTACTTC. Its translation: CAWSVLAVDEQYF.

The V call is TRBV3-1 (or the pseudogene TRBV3-2), the J call TRBJ2-2; 9 bases map to TRBD2. Germline CDR1 reads LGHDT; CDR2 reads YNNKEL (reference sequence). The CDR3 loop spans 13 amino acids. V shed 4 bases, J shed 6 bases, and the junction held 0 bases outside the gene matches. This CDR3 is CASSRLAAGELFF. CDR3 sequence (DNA): TGTGCCAGCAGCCGACTAGCGGCCGGGGAGCTGTTTTTT.

This chain links TRBV6-4 with TRBJ2-1; TRBD2 agrees at 9 bases. The V segment lost 5 bases and the J segment 9 bases; nucleotides outside the gene matches: 11. CDR1 and CDR2 from the germline V gene are MRHNA and SNTAGT. The CDR3 is made up of 15 amino acids. The DNA of the CDR3 is TGTGCCAGCAGTCCCTCGGCGGGAGGGTCCGCTGAGCAGTTCTTC. The encoded protein is CASSPSAGGSAEQFF.

The V and J genes are TRBV24-1 and TRBJ2-7, with 7 bases matching TRBD1. The CDR3 has 15 residues. Germline CDR1 is KGHDR and CDR2 is SFDVKD. J was trimmed by 2 bases and V by 2 bases; bases with no gene match: 5. The CDR3 is CATSDSGTDAYEQYF. The CDR3 DNA is TGTGCCACCAGTGATTCCGGGACAGATGCCTACGAGCAGTACTTC.

This clone was seen once. The J gene is TRBJ2-7, the V gene TRBV27; 10 bases match TRBD2. With V trimmed by 3 bases and J by 2 bases, 7 bases remained unmatched. Germline assignment: CDR1 MNHEY and CDR2 SMNVEV (reference sequence). There are 16 residues in the CDR3. CDR3 region: CASSLGAGGIAYEQYF. CDR3 DNA sequence: TGTGCCAGCAGTTTGGGAGCGGGAGGGATAGCCTACGAGCAGTACTTC.